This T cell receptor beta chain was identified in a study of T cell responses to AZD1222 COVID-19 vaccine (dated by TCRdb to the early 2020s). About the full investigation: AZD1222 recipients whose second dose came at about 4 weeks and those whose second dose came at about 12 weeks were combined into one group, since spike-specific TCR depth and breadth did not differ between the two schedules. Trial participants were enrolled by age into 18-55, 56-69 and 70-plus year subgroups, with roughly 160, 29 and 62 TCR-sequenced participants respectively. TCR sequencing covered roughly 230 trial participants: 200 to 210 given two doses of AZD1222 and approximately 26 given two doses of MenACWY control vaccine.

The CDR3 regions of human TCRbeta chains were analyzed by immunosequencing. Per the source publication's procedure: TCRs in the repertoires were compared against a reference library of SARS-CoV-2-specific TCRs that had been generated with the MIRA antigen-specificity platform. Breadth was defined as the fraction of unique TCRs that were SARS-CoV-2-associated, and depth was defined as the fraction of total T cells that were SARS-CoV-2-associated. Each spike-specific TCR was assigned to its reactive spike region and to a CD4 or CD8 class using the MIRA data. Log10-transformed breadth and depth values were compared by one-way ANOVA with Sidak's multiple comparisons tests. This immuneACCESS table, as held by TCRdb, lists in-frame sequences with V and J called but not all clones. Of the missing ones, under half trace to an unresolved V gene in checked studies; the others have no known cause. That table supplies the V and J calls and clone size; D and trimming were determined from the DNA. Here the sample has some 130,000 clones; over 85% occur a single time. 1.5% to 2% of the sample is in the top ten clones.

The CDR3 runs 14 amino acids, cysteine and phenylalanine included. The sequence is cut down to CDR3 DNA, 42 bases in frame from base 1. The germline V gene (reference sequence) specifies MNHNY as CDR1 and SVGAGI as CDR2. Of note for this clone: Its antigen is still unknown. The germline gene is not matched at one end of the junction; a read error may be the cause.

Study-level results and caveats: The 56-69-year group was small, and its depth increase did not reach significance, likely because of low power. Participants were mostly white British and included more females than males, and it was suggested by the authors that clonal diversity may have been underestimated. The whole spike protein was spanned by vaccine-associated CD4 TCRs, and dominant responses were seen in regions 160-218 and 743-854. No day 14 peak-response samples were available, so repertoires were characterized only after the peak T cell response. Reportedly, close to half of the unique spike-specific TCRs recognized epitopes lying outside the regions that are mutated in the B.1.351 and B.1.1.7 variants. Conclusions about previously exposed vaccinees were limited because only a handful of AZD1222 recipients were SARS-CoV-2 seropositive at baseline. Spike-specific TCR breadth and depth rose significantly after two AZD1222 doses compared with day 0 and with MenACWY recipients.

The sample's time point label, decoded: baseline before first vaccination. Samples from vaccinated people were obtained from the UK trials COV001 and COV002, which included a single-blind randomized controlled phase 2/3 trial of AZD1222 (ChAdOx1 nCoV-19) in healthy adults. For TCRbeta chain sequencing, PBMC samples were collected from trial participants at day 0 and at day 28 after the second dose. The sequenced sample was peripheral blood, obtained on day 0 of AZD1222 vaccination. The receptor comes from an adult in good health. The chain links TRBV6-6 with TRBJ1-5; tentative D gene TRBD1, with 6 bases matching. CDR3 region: CASSKDSSYQPQHF. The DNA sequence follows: TGTGCCAGCAGTAAGGACAGTAGCTATCAGCCCCAGCATTTT.